These T cell receptor beta chains were read from a single sample in a study of T cell repertoires in cytomegalovirus infection. TCRdb reprocessed the reads via MiXCR and lists one record per CDR3 protein. The sample shows 150,000 to 200,000 distinct CDR3 sequences, less than 25% of them seen only once. These receptors lack a known antigen. Sample: CD8+ T cells from cultured PBMCs, taken from culture after CMV antigen stimulation. These receptors came from a human donor in good health (CMV status not recorded). Some clones in this sample may be carry-over from other donors' samples. CDR3s leave out the opening cysteine and the closing phenylalanine or tryptophan. Not all rows give a size; the values are once, few, many and, for expanded clones, a class.

v_gene,abundance,CDR3aa
TRBV7-9,few,ASSPEDSNEKLF
TRBV7-9,few,ASSLVPYLGNEQF
TRBV5-4,few,ASSFRQGAGETQY
TRBV7-9,few,ASRSGTGESYEQY
TRBV7-2,NA,ASRPDSGGPYEQY
TRBV7-9,few,ASSAPWTGTDTQY
TRBV12-3/TRBV12-4,NA,ASSMGRDGYGYT
TRBV6-2/TRBV6-3,few,ASSYQEYNEQF
TRBV7-4,NA,ASSLGGNSNSPLH
TRBV11-2,NA,ASSLGGLGELF
TRBV7-2,few,ASSLGDQGAPNTGELF
TRBV14,NA,ASSAWDSLYGYT
TRBV29-1,few,SVLAGLSYEQY
TRBV27,NA,ASTGFGSTEAF
TRBV4-3,NA,ASSDMLGGKDTNEKLF
TRBV7-2,few,ASSLGTLASNQPQH
TRBV7-2,few,ASTQWDQPQH
TRBV12-3/TRBV12-4,few,ASTWAGQAYEQY
TRBV7-9,few,ASSFEGGNTGELF
TRBV27,NA,ASTFLGGQNQPQH
TRBV7-2,NA,ASSLIAGGVPSYNEQF
TRBV27,few,ASSSGQSGAF
TRBV6-2/TRBV6-3,few,ASTTDDMRYEAF
TRBV7-2,few,ASSFVAGGPGTGELF
TRBV6-2/TRBV6-3,few,ASCRFAQYNEQF
TRBV20-1,NA,SATPGLGNTIY
TRBV7-2,NA,ASSLATGIPYNEQF
TRBV12-3/TRBV12-4,NA,ASRRGPTYEQY
TRBV11-2,NA,ASSPKGNTEAF
TRBV6-2/TRBV6-3,few,ASSQDRITGELF
TRBV7-2,NA,ASSSGTSKGDEQY
TRBV7-8,few,ASSLPGLAGYTGELF
TRBV7-2,few,ASSLVRGKSETQY
TRBV12-3/TRBV12-4,many,ASSLGLPNEKLF
TRBV24-1,few,ATSESGQGLTGELF
TRBV7-9,few,ASSLVGQGIPTEAF
TRBV4-1,NA,ASSHLGLGYEQY
TRBV7-2,few,ASSSYVSYEQY
TRBV7-6,NA,ASTDSKGSSYNEQF
TRBV7-6,NA,ASSRRTSGGAGDTQY